Listed here are 16 T cell receptor beta chains from one sample, sequenced in a study of molecular identifiers for immune sequencing clone quantification. Each CDR3 protein is one row after TCRdb ran MiXCR on the PCR reads. The table shows around 460,000 distinct CDR3 sequences, with roughly 23% occurring only once. Sequenced material: naive CD8+ T cells from blood, with Jurkat cell RNA spiked in. Subset here: FACS-sorted CD8+CD4-CCR7+CD45RA+ naive T cells. The receptor source for this set is a human donor in good health. Some libraries in this study had Jurkat cell RNA spiked in.

The chain carries TRBV27 and TRBJ2-5; D call uncertain. CDR1 is MNHEY and CDR2 is SMNVEV in the germline V gene (reference sequence). The CDR3 covers 14 residues. V lost 3 bases and J 5 bases, leaving 13 bases between the germline ends. The CDR3 DNA reads TGTGCCAGCAGTTTTTCCTTTTCGGGTGAGACCCAGTACTTC. Protein sequence: CASSFSFSGETQYF.

A remark on this clonotype: A far larger clone lies a single base away; this is likely a read error. This chain uses TRBV11-2 with TRBJ2-7; no clear D. Per the germline V gene, CDR1 is SGHAT and CDR2 is FQNNGV. The CDR3 has 12 residues. Trimming took off 1 base at V and 6 bases at J, with 7 bases between the two ends. In DNA form, the CDR3 reads TGTGCCAGCAGCTTAGCGTGGTCCGAGCAGTACTTC. It encodes CASSLAWSEQYF. Together with reference TRBV11-2 and TRBJ2-7, the CDR3 gives the full variable domain: EAGVAQSPRYKIIEKRQSVAFWCNPISGHATLYWYQQILGQGPKLLIQFQNNGVVDDSQLPKDRFSAERLKGVDSTLKIQPAKLEDSAVYLCASSLAWSEQYFGPGTRLTVT.

This clonotype was seen a handful of times. The CDR3 reads CASSPGSGGLSSTYEQYF. CDR3 sequence (DNA): TGCGCCAGCAGCCCGGGATCCGGGGGCCTTTCCTCAACCTACGAGCAGTACTTC. The chain uses TRBV4-3 and TRBJ2-7, with D possibly called TRBD1 or TRBD2 (6 bases each). The CDR3 length is 18 residues. With 4 bases removed from V and 2 bases from J, the gap between germline ends came to 24 bases. Germline V gene lookup returns CDR1 LGHNA and CDR2 YSLEER.

This clonotype was recorded at least ten times. The V and J genes are TRBV7-9 and TRBJ2-3, with TRBD2 matching 9 bases. Germline V gives CDR1 SEHNR, CDR2 FQNEAQ (reference sequence). CDR3 length: 15 amino acids. V trimming: 3 bases; J trimming: 4 bases; junction bases outside the gene matches: 5. CDR3 sequence reads: CASSFAGGGSDTQYF. CDR3 in DNA: TGTGCCAGCAGCTTTGCGGGAGGGGGATCAGATACGCAGTATTTT.

This clonotype has a count of ten or more. The rearrangement links TRBV4-3 to TRBJ1-1; 7 bases map to TRBD1. The germline V gene has CDR1 LGHNA and CDR2 YSLEER. Trimming cost V 4 bases and J 0 bases; bases outside gene matches: 5. The CDR3 covers 15 residues. Written as DNA, the CDR3 is TGCGCCAGCAGCCTGGGACAGCTAATGAACACTGAAGCTTTCTTT. It codes for CASSLGQLMNTEAFF.

About this clonotype: This may be a read error, as it is one base from a much larger clone. This sequence joins TRBV2 and TRBJ2-7; 9 nucleotides agree with TRBD1. The germline V gene encodes CDR1 SNHLY and CDR2 FYNNEI. The CDR3 spans 14 residues. The CDR3 reads CASRVGTGPYVQYF. The DNA of the CDR3 is TGTGCCAGTCGAGTCGGGACAGGGCCCTACGTGCAGTACTTC.

The rearrangement uses TRBV10-1 and TRBJ1-1; no clear D gene. The CDR3 length is 13 residues. The germline V gene has CDR1 WNHNN and CDR2 SYGVQD (reference sequence). Trimming stripped 2 bases from V and 2 bases from J, with 6 bases between. The CDR3 nucleotides read TGCGCCAGCAGTGAGAAGGGAAACACTGAAGCTTTCTTT. It yields the protein CASSEKGNTEAFF.

Only a few counts were recorded for this clonotype. This chain joins TRBV19 and TRBJ1-5, with 8 nucleotides matching TRBD1. Germline values: CDR1 LNHDA, CDR2 SQIVND (reference sequence). J lost 4 bases, V lost 1 base, and 3 bases had no gene match. This CDR3 has 15 amino acids. The CDR3 is CASSIGQGANQPQHF. The CDR3, as DNA: TGTGCCAGTAGTATAGGCCAGGGGGCGAATCAGCCCCAGCATTTT.

The table lists this clonotype with a few counts. J is TRBJ1-4 and V is TRBV20-1; D uncertain. Germline CDR1 DFQATT, CDR2 SNEGSKA (reference sequence). V gave up 1 base and J gave up 7 bases, with 16 bases separating them. CDR3 length: 15 residues. Written as DNA, the CDR3 is TGCAGTGCTAGAGTCTTTGGGGAGGAGGGTGAAAAACTGTTTTTT. Protein: CSARVFGEEGEKLFF.

This clonotype was counted many times. The rearrangement joins TRBV19 to TRBJ1-1; D perhaps matches TRBD1 (6 bases). The germline CDR1 and CDR2 sequences are LNHDA and SQIVND (reference sequence). V was shortened by 4 bases and J by 5 bases, with 14 bases between the two germline ends. The CDR3 is made up of 14 amino acids. The CDR3 spells CASSTYQGGTEAFF. CDR3 sequence (DNA): TGTGCCAGTAGTACCTACCAAGGGGGGACTGAAGCTTTCTTT.

This clonotype was detected many times. This chain joins TRBV2 and TRBJ2-1; D remains unclear. CDR1 and CDR2 from the germline V gene are SNHLY and FYNNEI. V was shortened by 8 bases and J by 7 bases, with 12 bases between the two germline ends. The CDR3 covers 12 residues. CDR3 sequence reads: CASGPHPNEQFF. The CDR3 DNA is TGTGCCAGCGGCCCCCACCCGAATGAGCAGTTCTTC. Supplemented by reference TRBV2 and TRBJ2-1, the full variable domain reads EPEVTQTPSHQVTQMGQEVILRCVPISNHLYFYWYRQILGQKVEFLVSFYNNEISEKSEIFDDQFSVERPDGSNFTLKIRSTKLEDSAMYFCASGPHPNEQFFGPGTRLTVL.

This clonotype has just a few counts. V and J are TRBV11-2 and TRBJ2-1, with 7 bases identical to TRBD2. This CDR3 has 16 residues. The junction had 8 bases not matched to a gene; V was cut back by 5 bases and J by 1 base. CDR1 and CDR2 from the germline V gene are SGHAT and FQNNGV. The CDR3 DNA reads as TGTGCCAGCAGCCAACATAGCGGGTCATCCTACAATGAGCAGTTCTTC. Translation: CASSQHSGSSYNEQFF. The full variable domain, rest sourced from reference TRBV11-2 and TRBJ2-1, is EAGVAQSPRYKIIEKRQSVAFWCNPISGHATLYWYQQILGQGPKLLIQFQNNGVVDDSQLPKDRFSAERLKGVDSTLKIQPAKLEDSAVYLCASSQHSGSSYNEQFFGPGTRLTVL.

This clonotype was detected ten times or more. This chain uses TRBV7-9 with TRBJ2-7; 10 bases are shared with TRBD1. The CDR3 is 17 residues long. With 5 bases clipped from V and 3 bases from J, the junction kept 13 bases outside the gene matches. Germline V gives CDR1 SEHNR, CDR2 FQNEAQ (reference sequence). CDR3 protein: CASSSTDPGTGDYEQYF. The DNA for the CDR3 is TGTGCCAGCAGCAGTACCGATCCCGGGACAGGGGACTACGAGCAGTACTTC. Full variable domain (rest looked up from reference TRBV7-9 and TRBJ2-7): DTGVSQNPRHKITKRGQNVTFRCDPISEHNRLYWYRQTLGQGPEFLTYFQNEAQLEKSRLLSDRFSAERPKGSFSTLEIQRTEQGDSAMYLCASSSTDPGTGDYEQYFGPGTRLTVT.

The chain's CDR3 is CSARDWGSSSGSPLHF. The CDR3 bases are TGCAGTGCTAGAGATTGGGGCAGTTCAAGTGGTTCACCCCTCCACTTT. The chain links TRBV20-1 to TRBJ1-6; possible D gene TRBD1, 5 bases. V lost 0 bases and J lost 9, with 18 bases in between. Germline CDR1 DFQATT, CDR2 SNEGSKA (reference sequence). This CDR3 has 16 amino acids.

The rearrangement uses TRBV27 and TRBJ2-7, with 7 bases that match TRBD2. The CDR3 contains 15 residues. V shed 3 bases and J 3 bases; nucleotides not matched to a gene: 8. Per germline, CDR1 MNHEY and CDR2 SMNVEV (reference sequence). CDR3 protein: CASSFSAGAGYEQYF. DNA of the CDR3: TGTGCCAGCAGTTTCAGTGCGGGAGCAGGCTACGAGCAGTACTTC.

Concerning this clonotype: Because the CDR3 is missing its conserved closing phenylalanine or tryptophan, this is likely a read error. No DNA is shown, since the ends of the CDR3 on it are uncertain; the CDR3 is the one TCRdb lists. CDR3 protein: CASSQDNRGTEALL. V usage is TRBV4-1 and J usage is TRBJ1-1; the D segment call TRBD1 is taken from the table without a DNA check. Both ends counted, the CDR3 spans 14 residues. The germline V gene has CDR1 MGHRA and CDR2 YSYEKL.